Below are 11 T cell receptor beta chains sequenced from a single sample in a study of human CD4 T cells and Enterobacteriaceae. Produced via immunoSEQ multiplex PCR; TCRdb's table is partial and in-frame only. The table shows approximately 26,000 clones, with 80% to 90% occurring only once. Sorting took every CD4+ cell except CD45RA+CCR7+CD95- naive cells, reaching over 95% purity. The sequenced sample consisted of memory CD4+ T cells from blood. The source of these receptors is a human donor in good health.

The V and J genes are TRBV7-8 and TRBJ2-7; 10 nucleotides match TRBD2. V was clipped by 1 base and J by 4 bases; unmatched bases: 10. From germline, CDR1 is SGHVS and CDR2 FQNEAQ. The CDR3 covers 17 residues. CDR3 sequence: CASSLVYQREGPYEQYF. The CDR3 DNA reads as TGTGCCAGCAGCTTAGTGTATCAGCGGGAGGGCCCATACGAGCAGTACTTC.

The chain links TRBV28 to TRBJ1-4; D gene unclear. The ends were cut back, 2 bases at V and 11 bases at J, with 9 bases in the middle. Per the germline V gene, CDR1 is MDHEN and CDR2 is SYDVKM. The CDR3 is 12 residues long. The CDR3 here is CASSLIKAKLFF. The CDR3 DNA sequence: TGTGCCAGCAGTTTAATTAAGGCTAAACTGTTTTTT.

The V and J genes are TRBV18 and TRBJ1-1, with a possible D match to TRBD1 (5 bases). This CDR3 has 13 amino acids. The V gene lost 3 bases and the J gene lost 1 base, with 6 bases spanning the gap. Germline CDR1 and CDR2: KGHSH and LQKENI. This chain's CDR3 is CASSPRGNTEAFF. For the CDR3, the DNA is TGTGCCAGCTCACCGAGGGGGAACACTGAAGCTTTCTTT. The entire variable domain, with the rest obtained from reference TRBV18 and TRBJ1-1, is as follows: NAGVMQNPRHLVRRRGQEARLRCSPMKGHSHVYWYRQLPEEGLKFMVYLQKENIIDESGMPKERFSAEFPKEGPSILRIQQVVRGDSAAYFCASSPRGNTEAFFGQGTRLTVV.

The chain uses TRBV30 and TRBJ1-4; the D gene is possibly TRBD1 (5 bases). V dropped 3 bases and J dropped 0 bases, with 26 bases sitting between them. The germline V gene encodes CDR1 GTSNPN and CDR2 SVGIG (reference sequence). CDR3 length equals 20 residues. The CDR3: CAWSAGGGNFKPATNEKLFF. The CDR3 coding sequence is TGTGCCTGGAGCGCCGGGGGAGGGAATTTTAAGCCCGCAACTAATGAAAAACTGTTTTTT.

The DNA for the CDR3 is TGTGCCAGCAGCCAAGGGACCTATCAAGAGACCCAGTACTTC. This codes for CASSQGTYQETQYF. The chain recombines TRBV14 with TRBJ2-5; D is ambiguous. The ends were cut back, 1 base at V and 2 bases at J, with 8 bases in the middle. CDR1 and CDR2 (germline): SGHDN, FVKESK. The CDR3 has 14 residues. Using reference TRBV14 and TRBJ2-5 for the parts outside the CDR3, the full variable domain is EAGVTQFPSHSVIEKGQTVTLRCDPISGHDNLYWYRRVMGKEIKFLLHFVKESKQDESGMPNNRFLAERTGGTYSTLKVQPAELEDSGVYFCASSQGTYQETQYFGPGTRLLVL.

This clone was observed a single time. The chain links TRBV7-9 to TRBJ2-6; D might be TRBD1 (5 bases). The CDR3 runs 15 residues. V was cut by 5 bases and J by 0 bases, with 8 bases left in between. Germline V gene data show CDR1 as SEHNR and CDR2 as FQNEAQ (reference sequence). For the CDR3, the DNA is TGTGCCAGCAGCCGAGACAGCTCTGGGGCCAACGTCCTGACTTTC. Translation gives CASSRDSSGANVLTF.

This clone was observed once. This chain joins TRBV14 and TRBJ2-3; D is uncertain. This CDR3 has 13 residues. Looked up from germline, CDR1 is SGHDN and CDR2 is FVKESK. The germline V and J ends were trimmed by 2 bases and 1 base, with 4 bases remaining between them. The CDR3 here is CASSQYGTDTQYF. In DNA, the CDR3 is TGTGCCAGCAGCCAATACGGCACAGATACGCAGTATTTT.

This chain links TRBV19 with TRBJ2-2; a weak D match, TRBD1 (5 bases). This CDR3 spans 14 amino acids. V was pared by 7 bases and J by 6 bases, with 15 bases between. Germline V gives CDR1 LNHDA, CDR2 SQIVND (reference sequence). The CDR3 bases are TGTGCCAGTATCCTAAGGGGCGTTTCCGGGGAGCTGTTTTTT. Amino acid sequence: CASILRGVSGELFF.

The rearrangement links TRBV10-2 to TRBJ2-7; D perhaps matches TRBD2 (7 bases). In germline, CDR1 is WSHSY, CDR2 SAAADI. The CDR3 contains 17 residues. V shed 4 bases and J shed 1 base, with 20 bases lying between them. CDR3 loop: CASSAPRGGRGSYEQYF. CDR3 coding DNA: TGCGCCAGCAGTGCCCCGAGAGGGGGGAGGGGGTCCTACGAGCAGTACTTC.

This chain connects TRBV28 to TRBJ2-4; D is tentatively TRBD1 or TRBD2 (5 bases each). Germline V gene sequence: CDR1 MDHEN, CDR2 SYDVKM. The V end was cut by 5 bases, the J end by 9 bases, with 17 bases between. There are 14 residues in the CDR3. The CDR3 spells CASSPSRGVGIQYF. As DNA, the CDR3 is TGTGCCAGCAGTCCCAGTCGGGGCGTCGGCATTCAGTACTTC. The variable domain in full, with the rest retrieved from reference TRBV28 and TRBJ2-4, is DVKVTQSSRYLVKRTGEKVFLECVQDMDHENMFWYRQDPGLGLRLIYFSYDVKMKEKGDIPEGYSVSREKKERFSLILESASTNQTSMYLCASSPSRGVGIQYFGAGTRLSVL.

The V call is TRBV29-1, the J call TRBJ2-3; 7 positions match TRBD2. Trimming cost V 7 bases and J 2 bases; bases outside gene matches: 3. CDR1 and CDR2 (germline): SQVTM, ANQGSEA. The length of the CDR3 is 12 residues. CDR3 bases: TGCAGCGGCGGGGGAGTCACAGATACGCAGTATTTT. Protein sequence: CSGGGVTDTQYF.